This TCR beta chain is from a study of immune evolution from preneoplasia to lung adenocarcinoma. The table came from immunoSEQ multiplex PCR; TCRdb's copy has only in-frame clones and leaves some out. The repertoire holds 4,000 to 5,000 clones, with approximately 76% as singletons. Premalignant or tumor cells were enriched by macro-dissection after pathologic assessment. Germline assignment: CDR1 MNHNS and CDR2 SASEGT. CDR3 length: 10 amino acids. V lost 5 bases and J lost 3, with 2 bases in between. This chain links TRBV6-1 with TRBJ2-7, with D hard to call. This sequence originates from a person aged 65 to 85 with lung adenocarcinoma. Sequences were obtained from FFPE minimally invasive lung adenocarcinoma tissue. The CDR3 coding sequence is TGTGCCAGCAGTATCTACGAGCAGTACTTC. Protein sequence: CASSIYEQYF.